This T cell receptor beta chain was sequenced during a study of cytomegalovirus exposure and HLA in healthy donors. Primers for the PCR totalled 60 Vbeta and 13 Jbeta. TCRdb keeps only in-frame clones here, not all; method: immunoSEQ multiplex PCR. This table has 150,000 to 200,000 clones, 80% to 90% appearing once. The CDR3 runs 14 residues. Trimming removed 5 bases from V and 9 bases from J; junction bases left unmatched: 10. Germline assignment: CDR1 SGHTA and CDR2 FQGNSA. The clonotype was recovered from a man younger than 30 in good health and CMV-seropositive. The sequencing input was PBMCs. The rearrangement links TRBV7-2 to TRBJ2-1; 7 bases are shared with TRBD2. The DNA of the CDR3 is TGTGCCAGCAGCCCCCCCGGGAGGCTCGGTGAGCAGTTCTTC. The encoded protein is CASSPPGRLGEQFF.